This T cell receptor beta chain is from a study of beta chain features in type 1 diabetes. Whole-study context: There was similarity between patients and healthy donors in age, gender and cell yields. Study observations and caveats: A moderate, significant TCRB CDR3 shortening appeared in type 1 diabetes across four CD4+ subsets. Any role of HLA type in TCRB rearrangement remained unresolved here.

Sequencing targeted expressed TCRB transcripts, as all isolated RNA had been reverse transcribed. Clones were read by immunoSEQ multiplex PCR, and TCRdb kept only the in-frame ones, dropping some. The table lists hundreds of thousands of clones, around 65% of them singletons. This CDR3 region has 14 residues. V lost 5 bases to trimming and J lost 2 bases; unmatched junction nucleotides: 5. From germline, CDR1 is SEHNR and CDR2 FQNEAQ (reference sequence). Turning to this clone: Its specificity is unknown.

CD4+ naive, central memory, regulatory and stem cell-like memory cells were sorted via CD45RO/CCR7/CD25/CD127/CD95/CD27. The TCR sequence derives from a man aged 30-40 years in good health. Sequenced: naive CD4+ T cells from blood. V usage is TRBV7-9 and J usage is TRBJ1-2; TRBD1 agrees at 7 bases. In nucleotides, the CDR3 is TGTGCCAGCAGCCCGTCGGGACAGAACTATGGCTACACCTTC. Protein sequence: CASSPSGQNYGYTF.